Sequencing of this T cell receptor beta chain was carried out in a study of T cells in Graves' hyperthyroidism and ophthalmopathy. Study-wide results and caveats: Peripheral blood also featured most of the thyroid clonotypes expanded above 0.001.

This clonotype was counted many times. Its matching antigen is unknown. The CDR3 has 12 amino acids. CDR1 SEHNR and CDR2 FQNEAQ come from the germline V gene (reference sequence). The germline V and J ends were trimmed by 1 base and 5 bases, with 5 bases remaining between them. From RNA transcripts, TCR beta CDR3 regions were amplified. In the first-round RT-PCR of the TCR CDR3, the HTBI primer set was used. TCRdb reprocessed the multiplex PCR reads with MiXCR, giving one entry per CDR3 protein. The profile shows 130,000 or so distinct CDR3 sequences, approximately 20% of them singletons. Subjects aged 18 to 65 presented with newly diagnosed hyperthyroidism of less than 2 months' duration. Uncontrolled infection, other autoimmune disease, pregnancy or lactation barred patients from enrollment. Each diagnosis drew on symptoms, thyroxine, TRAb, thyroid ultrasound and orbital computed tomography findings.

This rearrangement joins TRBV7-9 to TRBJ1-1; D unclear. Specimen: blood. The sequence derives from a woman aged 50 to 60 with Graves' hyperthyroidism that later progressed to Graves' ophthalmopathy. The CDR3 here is CASSLGPTEAFF. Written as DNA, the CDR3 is TGTGCCAGCAGCTTAGGGCCTACTGAAGCTTTCTTT.